Below are 5 T cell receptor beta chains sequenced from a single sample in a study of cytomegalovirus exposure and HLA in healthy donors. Amplification used 60 Vbeta primers and 13 Jbeta primers. The protocol was immunoSEQ multiplex PCR, while the TCRdb copy is restricted to in-frame clones and leaves out a portion. The sample lists 85,000 to 100,000 clones; more than 60% were seen once. Sequenced sample: PBMCs. The receptors derive from a man between 45 and 60 years old in good health and CMV-seropositive.

The rearrangement uses TRBV5-1 and TRBJ2-1; 11 nucleotides match TRBD2. Looked up from germline, CDR1 is SGHRS and CDR2 is YFSETQ. With 4 bases clipped from V and 11 bases from J, the junction kept 14 bases outside the gene matches. The CDR3 runs to 16 residues. The CDR3: CASSILAGVDSGKQFF. The CDR3 DNA is TGCGCCAGCAGCATACTAGCGGGGGTCGACTCCGGGAAGCAGTTCTTC.

Regarding this clone: At one of its ends the junction is not consistent with the germline gene, which may arise from a read error. The chain joins TRBV5-4 to TRBJ2-7, with 10 bases fitting TRBD1. The germline V gene encodes CDR1 SGHNT and CDR2 YYREEE (reference sequence). The CDR3 spans 17 residues. CDR3 bases: TGTGCCAGCAGCTTGGAGGGGGCCGGACAGGGGGTTTACGAGCAGTATTTC. Its protein product is CASSLEGAGQGVYEQYF.

The chain uses TRBV29-1 and TRBJ2-3; D gene unclear. The CDR3 runs to 13 residues. Trimming left V 2 bases short and J 0 bases short, with 6 bases between. Germline V gene sequence: CDR1 SQVTM, CDR2 ANQGSEA. The DNA for the CDR3 is TGCAGCGTTGAACAACAGAGCACAGATACGCAGTATTTT. Its protein is CSVEQQSTDTQYF.

The gene calls are TRBV5-1 and TRBJ2-7, with 9 bases identical to TRBD1. Trimming took 0 bases from V and 2 from J; bases not matched to a gene: 3. The germline V gene has CDR1 SGHRS and CDR2 YFSETQ. The CDR3 extends over 15 amino acids. The CDR3, as DNA: TGCGCCAGCAGCTTGGAAGGGACAGGGCCCTACGAGCAGTACTTC. This gives the protein CASSLEGTGPYEQYF.

The chain is built from TRBV19 and TRBJ2-2; TRBD1 matches at 7 bases. Germline loops: CDR1 LNHDA, CDR2 SQIVND (reference sequence). V lost 5 bases to trimming and J lost 4 bases; unmatched junction nucleotides: 7. The CDR3 loop spans 15 amino acids. Here the CDR3 reads CASSSRDRPTGELFF. CDR3 nucleotide sequence: TGTGCCAGTAGTTCCAGGGACAGACCCACCGGGGAGCTGTTTTTT.